The following is a T cell receptor beta chain sequence with its context. Its antigen is undetermined. Per the germline V gene, CDR1 is SNHLY and CDR2 is FYNNEI. Trimming shortened V by 4 bases and J by 8 bases, and 6 bases separated the two germline ends. This CDR3 region has 12 residues. This sample was included in a study of T cell responses to AZD1222 COVID-19 vaccine. General study findings and limits: The study reported that nearly half of spike-specific TCRs target unmutated variant regions. Only a handful of AZD1222 recipients tested seropositive at baseline. Recipients of two AZD1222 doses showed rising Spike-specific TCR breadth and depth.

The method was immunoSEQ multiplex PCR; TCRdb's version includes in-frame clones alone and lacks a portion of them. The table includes fewer than 95,000 clones, approximately 90% detected once. The receptor comes from an adult who received the AZD1222 COVID-19 vaccine. Sample: peripheral blood, taken 28 days after the second AZD1222 dose. The chain employs TRBV2 and TRBJ1-6; D is unresolved. The CDR3 coding sequence is TGTGCCAGCAGTGCACGGTATTCACCCCTCCACTTT. Translation gives CASSARYSPLHF. The full variable domain, in which reference TRBV2 and TRBJ1-6 provide the parts outside the CDR3, is EPEVTQTPSHQVTQMGQEVILRCVPISNHLYFYWYRQILGQKVEFLVSFYNNEISEKSEIFDDQFSVERPDGSNFTLKIRSTKLEDSAMYFCASSARYSPLHFGNGTRLTVT.